This is a list of T cell receptor beta chains from one sample in a study of blood T cell repertoires in COVID-19. Produced via immunoSEQ multiplex PCR; TCRdb's table is partial and in-frame only. The data contain under 250,000 clones, approximately 83% of them seen just once; the ten biggest clones take up roughly 5.5%. The sequenced sample was peripheral blood. Receptor source: a human donor in a cohort sampled during active COVID-19. The CDR3 runs from the conserved cysteine through the conserved F or W. Fields, in order: V gene, J gene, clone size, D gene, CDR3 DNA, CDR3 protein. D genes are given only for firm matches. Size is stated for part of the rows, as once, few or many counts, or as a class when the clone is expanded.

>TRBV14|TRBJ2-1|-|-
TGTGCCAGCAGCCAATCCGGGACTTACAATGAGCAGTTCTTC
CASSQSGTYNEQFF
>TRBV2|TRBJ2-5|-|-
TGTGCCAGCAAGGAGGTCGCCCAAGAGACCCAGTACTTC
CASKEVAQETQYF
>TRBV28|TRBJ1-4|few|-
TGTGCCAGCAGCCGCGCCTCGAACCCCGAAAAACTGTTTTTT
CASSRASNPEKLFF
>TRBV27|TRBJ2-2|-|TRBD1
TGTGCCAGCAGGAAGACAGGGGGCCGGACCGGGGAGCTGTTTTTT
CASRKTGGRTGELFF
>TRBV6-5|TRBJ1-2|-|-
TGTGCCACCGCTGAGGGAGGGCTCGGCTACACCTTC
CATAEGGLGYTF
>TRBV7-9|TRBJ1-1|-|TRBD1
TGTGCCAGCAGCCCTCCAGGGGGTATGAACACTGAAGCTTTCTTT
CASSPPGGMNTEAFF
>TRBV11-2|TRBJ2-7|-|TRBD2
TGTGCCAGTTTTTCGACTAGCGGACTCTCCTACGAGCAGTACTTC
CASFSTSGLSYEQYF
>TRBV19|TRBJ2-7|once|TRBD1
TGTGCCAGTAGTAATCAGGGGGCCCCCTACGAGCAGTACTTC
CASSNQGAPYEQYF
>TRBV5-1|TRBJ1-1|-|-
TGCGCCAGCAGCTTGGCGGGATTGAGGACTGAAGCTTTCTTT
CASSLAGLRTEAFF
>TRBV5-4|TRBJ1-5|-|-
TGTGCCAGCAACGTGCAGGGGAGCAATCAGCCCCAGCATTTT
CASNVQGSNQPQHF
>TRBV28|TRBJ1-5|-|-
TGTGCCAGCATTAAAAACAGGGTCGGTCAGCCCCAGCATTTT
CASIKNRVGQPQHF
>TRBV3-1/TRBV3-2|TRBJ2-7|-|TRBD1
TGTGCCAGCAGCCAGCCGGACAGGGCTCCCTACGAGCAGTACTTC
CASSQPDRAPYEQYF
>TRBV9|TRBJ2-7|once|TRBD1
TGTGCCAGCAGCGCCCGGGACAGGGGTTACGAGCAGTACTTC
CASSARDRGYEQYF
>TRBV27|TRBJ1-2|-|TRBD1
TGTGCCAGCAGTGGGGACAGCCGGGGCTACACCTTC
CASSGDSRGYTF
>TRBV5-4|TRBJ2-3|-|-
TGTGCCAGCAGCACCGGGGGGCCTGTATACACAGATACGCAGTATTTT
CASSTGGPVYTDTQYF
>TRBV15|TRBJ2-3|-|-
TGTGCCACCAGCAGAGATCGAGATACGCAGTATTTT
CATSRDRDTQYF
>TRBV4-1|TRBJ2-4|once|TRBD1
TGCGCCAGCAGCCGGGATTCCGGGACAGGGGCCAAAAACATTCAGTACTTC
CASSRDSGTGAKNIQYF
>TRBV10-3|TRBJ2-2|once|TRBD2
TGTGCCACCTCATCGCGGGAGGTCGGCGGGGAGCTGTTTTTT
CATSSREVGGELFF
>TRBV19|TRBJ1-2|once|TRBD1
TGTGCCAGTAGTACCCGGGACAGCTATGGCTACACCTTC
CASSTRDSYGYTF
>TRBV2|TRBJ1-1|-|TRBD1
TGTGCCAGCAGTTTACAGGGGAGGACGGGAGCTTTCTTT
CASSLQGRTGAFF
>TRBV15|TRBJ1-2|few|-
TGTGCCACCGAGGAAGTGAGAGCTAACTATGGCTACACCTTC
CATEEVRANYGYTF
>TRBV28|TRBJ2-7|-|TRBD2
TGTGCCAGCAGTTCCTCCGGGACTAGCGTAACCTACGAGCAGTACTTC
CASSSSGTSVTYEQYF
>TRBV3-1/TRBV3-2|TRBJ2-3|few|-
TGTGCCAGCAGCCTCCCGGGCACAGATACGCAGTATTTT
CASSLPGTDTQYF
>TRBV5-6|TRBJ2-2|-|TRBD1
TGTGCCAGCAGCCAAGACAGGGGGCGTTATGGCGAGGAGCTGTTTTTT
CASSQDRGRYGEELFF
>TRBV6-1|TRBJ2-1|-|TRBD2
TGTGCCAGCAGTGAAACTAGCGGGAGTCCCTACAATGAGCAGTTCTTC
CASSETSGSPYNEQFF
>TRBV24-1|TRBJ2-1|-|-
TGTGCCACCAGTGATTCCGGCGGGGAAGCCTACAATGAGCAGTTCTTC
CATSDSGGEAYNEQFF
>TRBV21-1|TRBJ2-7|-|-
TGTGCCAGCAGCGCTGCTAAGCGGGCTAGCTCCTACGAGCAGTACTTC
CASSAAKRASSYEQYF
>TRBV12-5|TRBJ1-2|-|-
TGTGCTAGTGGTTTTTCGGGGGGAAACTATGGCTACACCTTC
CASGFSGGNYGYTF
>TRBV10-2|TRBJ1-3|-|TRBD1
TGCGCCAGCAGTGCAGGGGACAGCTCTGGAAACACCATATATTTT
CASSAGDSSGNTIYF